The subject of this entry is one T cell receptor (beta chain). Its antigen is still unknown. No base-level quality is on record; no much larger clone is a single base apart. These data come from a study of T cell responses to AZD1222 COVID-19 vaccine listed by TCRdb under 2021. Context from the whole study: AZD1222 recipients with second doses at about 4 weeks or about 12 weeks were pooled, because spike-specific TCR depth and breadth did not differ between schedules. Enrollment into the trials was organized by age into subgroups of 18-55, 56-69 and 70-plus years, and those subgroups contained roughly 150, 30 and 60 TCR-sequenced participants, respectively. TCR sequencing was performed for 230 to 250 trial participants, of whom around 200 were given two doses of AZD1222 and approximately 25 were given two doses of MenACWY control vaccine. General study outcomes and caveats: Spike-specific TCR breadth and depth rose significantly after two AZD1222 doses compared with day 0 and with MenACWY recipients. The 56-69-year group was small, and its depth increase did not reach significance, likely because of low power. Because no day 14 peak-response samples were available, repertoires were characterized only after the peak T cell response. The vaccine-associated CD4 TCRs covered the entire spike protein, and the dominant responses fell in regions 160-218 and 743-854. Only a handful of AZD1222 recipients were SARS-CoV-2 seropositive at baseline, limiting conclusions about previously exposed vaccinees. Reportedly, close to half of the unique spike-specific TCRs recognized epitopes lying outside the regions that are mutated in the B.1.351 and B.1.1.7 variants. Most participants were white British and females outnumbered males, and the authors suggested that clonal diversity may have been underestimated.

Taken with the paper, the label for time point translates to: baseline before first vaccination. Vaccinee samples came from UK trials COV001 and COV002, including a single-blind randomized controlled phase 2/3 trial of AZD1222 (ChAdOx1 nCoV-19) in healthy adults. Trial participant PBMC samples were collected at day 0 and day 28 after the second dose for TCRbeta chain sequencing. The CDR3 regions of human TCRbeta chains were analyzed by immunosequencing. For the original study's pipeline: Repertoire TCRs were checked for matches against a reference library of SARS-CoV-2-specific TCRs that had been generated using the MIRA antigen-specificity platform. Breadth was defined as the fraction of unique TCRs that were SARS-CoV-2-associated, and depth was defined as the fraction of total T cells that were SARS-CoV-2-associated. Each spike-specific TCR was assigned to its reactive spike region and to a CD4 or CD8 class using the MIRA data. Log10-transformed breadth and depth values were compared by one-way ANOVA with Sidak's multiple comparisons tests. This is the immuneACCESS table as TCRdb keeps it, with only in-frame sequences that have V and J called. A part of the clones is gone; compared with another copy, unresolved V genes explain less than half, and the rest is unexplained. V and J calls and clone size follow that table, whereas D and trimming were derived from the DNA. In this sample the table shows about 140,000 clones, 85% to 90% of which occur a single time. Less than 7% of the sample is held by the ten biggest clonotypes.

The CDR3 measures 13 amino acids from cysteine to phenylalanine. Of the read, only the CDR3 DNA is kept; its 39 bases are in frame from base 1. The V end loses 0 bases and the J end loses 7 bases, and a stretch of 6 bases separates them. Sequences LGHNA (CDR1) and YSLEER (CDR2) are obtained from the germline V gene. The material was peripheral blood, obtained on day 0 of AZD1222 vaccination. The sequence is built from TRBV4-3 and TRBJ2-2; the D gene is not confidently resolved. The source is an adult in good health. DNA sequence: TGCGCCAGCAGCCAAGACGTTATCGGGGAGCTGTTTTTT. Translated, this gives CASSQDVIGELFF.